Listed below are T cell receptor beta chains from one sample, sequenced in a study of blood T cells in healthy people across ages. TCRdb analysed the 5' RACE reads with MiXCR anew, one entry per CDR3 protein. The sample lists under 850,000 distinct CDR3 sequences, around 36% occurring once. Input material: blood. The receptors were sampled from a man younger than 30 in good health. Both conserved end residues are part of each CDR3. The order of the fields is clone size, J gene, V gene, D gene, CDR3 protein. The D gene is left open where the match is weak. The size of a clone is reported for some rows only, either as once, few or many, or as a class for expanded clones.

abundance: few
j_gene: TRBJ1-1
v_gene: TRBV6-1
d_gene: .
CDR3aa: CASSEIRVFEAFF

abundance: .
j_gene: TRBJ2-4
v_gene: TRBV6-5
d_gene: .
CDR3aa: CASSQDFWGKNIQYF

abundance: .
j_gene: TRBJ2-7
v_gene: TRBV6-2/TRBV6-3
d_gene: .
CDR3aa: CASSYGQIEQYF

abundance: .
j_gene: TRBJ2-1
v_gene: TRBV12-3/TRBV12-4
d_gene: TRBD2
CDR3aa: CASSPPRGAMIYNEQFF

abundance: few
j_gene: TRBJ1-1
v_gene: TRBV21-1
d_gene: .
CDR3aa: CASSNVGQPTNNTEAFF

abundance: many
j_gene: TRBJ2-3
v_gene: TRBV10-3
d_gene: .
CDR3aa: CAISRGMDTDTQYF

abundance: few
j_gene: TRBJ2-4
v_gene: TRBV7-2
d_gene: TRBD2
CDR3aa: CASSLARLETSGLLVAKNIQYF

abundance: many
j_gene: TRBJ1-1
v_gene: TRBV12-3/TRBV12-4
d_gene: .
CDR3aa: CASSLGSEAFF

abundance: once
j_gene: .
v_gene: TRBV12-3/TRBV12-4
d_gene: TRBD1
CDR3aa: CASTRGQVYEQYF

abundance: .
j_gene: TRBJ2-7
v_gene: TRBV9
d_gene: .
CDR3aa: CASSVRPTQAPYEQYF

abundance: .
j_gene: TRBJ1-6
v_gene: TRBV29-1
d_gene: .
CDR3aa: CSVQEGSYNSPLHF

abundance: many
j_gene: TRBJ2-3
v_gene: TRBV12-3/TRBV12-4
d_gene: TRBD2
CDR3aa: CASSKTSGSTDTQYF

abundance: few
j_gene: TRBJ1-1
v_gene: TRBV29-1
d_gene: TRBD1
CDR3aa: CSVRDRLTFF

abundance: many
j_gene: TRBJ2-7
v_gene: TRBV4-2
d_gene: .
CDR3aa: CASSLRVTGFYEQYF

abundance: .
j_gene: TRBJ2-4
v_gene: TRBV4-2
d_gene: TRBD1
CDR3aa: CASSQERTGEIQYF

abundance: .
j_gene: TRBJ2-7
v_gene: TRBV28
d_gene: TRBD1
CDR3aa: CASSTTGTGRSYEQYF

abundance: few
j_gene: TRBJ1-1
v_gene: TRBV12-3/TRBV12-4
d_gene: .
CDR3aa: CASRIQGNTEAFF

abundance: .
j_gene: TRBJ2-7
v_gene: TRBV7-9
d_gene: .
CDR3aa: CASQGVGWGEQYF

abundance: few
j_gene: TRBJ2-1
v_gene: TRBV4-1
d_gene: .
CDR3aa: CASSQVGGGFWDNEQFF

abundance: .
j_gene: TRBJ1-5
v_gene: TRBV7-9
d_gene: .
CDR3aa: CASSRYGPDGDSNQPQHF

abundance: .
j_gene: TRBJ2-2
v_gene: TRBV12-3/TRBV12-4
d_gene: .
CDR3aa: CASSLLGAGTGELFF

abundance: few
j_gene: TRBJ1-2
v_gene: TRBV6-2/TRBV6-3
d_gene: TRBD1
CDR3aa: CASRRQGYGYTF

abundance: .
j_gene: TRBJ1-2
v_gene: TRBV20-1
d_gene: TRBD1
CDR3aa: CSARTGTVNGYTF

abundance: few
j_gene: TRBJ1-2
v_gene: TRBV3-1
d_gene: .
CDR3aa: CASSQDGRGPYYGYTF

abundance: few
j_gene: TRBJ2-5
v_gene: TRBV7-2
d_gene: .
CDR3aa: CASSLGASRLNEQYF

abundance: once
j_gene: TRBJ2-7
v_gene: TRBV12-5
d_gene: TRBD2
CDR3aa: CASGSYGTSGIPEQYF

abundance: .
j_gene: TRBJ2-1
v_gene: TRBV29-1
d_gene: .
CDR3aa: CSAGEQGPYNEQFF

abundance: .
j_gene: TRBJ1-2
v_gene: TRBV20-1
d_gene: TRBD1
CDR3aa: CSAGTGLDGYTF

abundance: .
j_gene: .
v_gene: TRBV6-1
d_gene: TRBD1
CDR3aa: CASSEKGQQSIYEQYF

abundance: few
j_gene: TRBJ1-1
v_gene: TRBV4-3
d_gene: .
CDR3aa: CASSQEGGTGVAFF